A selection of T cell receptor beta chains follows, all from one sample in a study of PD-1 blockade in classical Hodgkin lymphoma. TCRdb's table, derived via immunoSEQ multiplex PCR, lists solely in-frame clones and lacks some. Of about 22,000 clones in the sample, roughly 89% were seen once. The source material was CD4+ T cells from blood. Source of these receptors: a human donor with classical Hodgkin lymphoma. The CDR3 runs from the conserved cysteine through the conserved F or W. The D gene is left open where the match is weak. Expanded clones are given a class, and other clones once, few, many or no size at all.

j_gene: TRBJ2-2
v_gene: TRBV7-6
d_gene: -
abundance: -
CDR3nt: TGTGCCAGCAGCTTAGAAGGGCAGCTGTACACCGGGGAGCTGTTTTTT
CDR3aa: CASSLEGQLYTGELFF

j_gene: TRBJ2-1
v_gene: TRBV10-1
d_gene: TRBD2
abundance: few
CDR3nt: TGCGCCAGCAGTGCTCCGGGACTACCCAATGAGCAGTTCTTC
CDR3aa: CASSAPGLPNEQFF

j_gene: TRBJ1-2
v_gene: TRBV10-3
d_gene: -
abundance: -
CDR3nt: TGTGCCATCAGTGGTCAGCCAAACTATGGCTACACCTTC
CDR3aa: CAISGQPNYGYTF

j_gene: TRBJ2-1
v_gene: TRBV7-2
d_gene: -
abundance: -
CDR3nt: TGTGCCAGCAGCTTAGAAAGGGCCTCGTACAATGAGCAGTTCTTC
CDR3aa: CASSLERASYNEQFF

j_gene: TRBJ2-7
v_gene: TRBV7-8
d_gene: -
abundance: -
CDR3nt: TGTGCCAGCAGCTTAGCGTCCGGGAACGAGCAGTACTTC
CDR3aa: CASSLASGNEQYF

j_gene: TRBJ2-6
v_gene: TRBV4-3
d_gene: -
abundance: -
CDR3nt: TGCGCCAGCAGCCAGCAGAGGACCTCTGGGGCCAACGTCCTGACTTTC
CDR3aa: CASSQQRTSGANVLTF

j_gene: TRBJ1-5
v_gene: TRBV19
d_gene: -
abundance: few
CDR3nt: TGTGCCAGTAGTCCCGGACGGAACAATCAGCCCCAGCATTTT
CDR3aa: CASSPGRNNQPQHF

j_gene: TRBJ2-2
v_gene: TRBV7-2
d_gene: -
abundance: -
CDR3nt: TGTGCCAGCAGCTTAGTTGCGGGGCCAATCGGGGAGCTGTTTTTT
CDR3aa: CASSLVAGPIGELFF

j_gene: TRBJ2-2
v_gene: TRBV9
d_gene: -
abundance: -
CDR3nt: TGTGCCAGCAGCGTAGATATGAACACCGGGGAGCTGTTTTTT
CDR3aa: CASSVDMNTGELFF

j_gene: TRBJ2-2
v_gene: TRBV6-5
d_gene: -
abundance: once
CDR3nt: TGTGCCACCTTCGCCGGGGAGCTGTTTTTT
CDR3aa: CATFAGELFF

j_gene: TRBJ2-6
v_gene: TRBV7-8
d_gene: -
abundance: once
CDR3nt: TGTGCCAGCAGCTCTTACGGGACGGGACCCAACGTCCTGACTTTC
CDR3aa: CASSSYGTGPNVLTF

j_gene: TRBJ2-4
v_gene: TRBV10-3
d_gene: -
abundance: -
CDR3nt: TGTGCCATCAGTGACCCCGGTGGGTCAAACATTCAGTACTTC
CDR3aa: CAISDPGGSNIQYF

j_gene: TRBJ2-3
v_gene: TRBV11-3
d_gene: TRBD2
abundance: -
CDR3nt: TGTGCCAGCAGCTTAGCTAGCGGATCTAGCACAGATACGCAGTATTTT
CDR3aa: CASSLASGSSTDTQYF

j_gene: TRBJ2-7
v_gene: TRBV7-2
d_gene: -
abundance: -
CDR3nt: TGTGCCAGCAGCTTCGACAGCTACGAGCAGTACTTC
CDR3aa: CASSFDSYEQYF

j_gene: TRBJ2-3
v_gene: TRBV25-1
d_gene: -
abundance: -
CDR3nt: TGTGCCAGCAGTTCCATTTCGGATACGCAGTATTTT
CDR3aa: CASSSISDTQYF

j_gene: TRBJ2-2
v_gene: TRBV5-4
d_gene: -
abundance: -
CDR3nt: TGTGCCAGCAGCCGGACAGTCAACACCGGGGAGCTGTTTTTT
CDR3aa: CASSRTVNTGELFF

j_gene: TRBJ2-3
v_gene: TRBV18
d_gene: TRBD2
abundance: -
CDR3nt: TGTGCCAGCTCGCTCAAGGGACTAGCGGGGGATACAGATACGCAGTATTTT
CDR3aa: CASSLKGLAGDTDTQYF

j_gene: TRBJ1-2
v_gene: TRBV2
d_gene: TRBD1
abundance: few
CDR3nt: TGTGCCCTCGGCGGACAGGGGGGCTATGGCTACACCTTC
CDR3aa: CALGGQGGYGYTF

j_gene: TRBJ1-1
v_gene: TRBV4-2
d_gene: -
abundance: few
CDR3nt: TGTGCCAGCAGCCAAGATCGGGGGTTGGGGGGGAACACTGAAGCTTTCTTT
CDR3aa: CASSQDRGLGGNTEAFF

j_gene: TRBJ1-3
v_gene: TRBV19
d_gene: -
abundance: -
CDR3nt: TGTGCCAGTAGTAAGTCGGGTCGAAACACCATATATTTT
CDR3aa: CASSKSGRNTIYF

j_gene: TRBJ2-1
v_gene: TRBV10-3
d_gene: -
abundance: -
CDR3nt: TGTGCCATCTCCCTTGACAGTATCGGCTACAATGAGCAGTTCTTC
CDR3aa: CAISLDSIGYNEQFF

j_gene: TRBJ2-7
v_gene: TRBV7-2
d_gene: -
abundance: few
CDR3nt: TGTGCCAGCAGCTTACTGTACGAGCAGTACTTC
CDR3aa: CASSLLYEQYF

j_gene: TRBJ2-4
v_gene: TRBV7-2
d_gene: -
abundance: -
CDR3nt: TGTGCCAGCAGCTTAGAGCAGGGCTCCAAAAACATTCAGTACTTC
CDR3aa: CASSLEQGSKNIQYF

j_gene: TRBJ1-1
v_gene: TRBV5-1
d_gene: TRBD1
abundance: -
CDR3nt: TGCGCCAGCAGCTTGTCGGGACAGGCATGGACTGAAGCTTTCTTT
CDR3aa: CASSLSGQAWTEAFF

j_gene: TRBJ1-2
v_gene: TRBV6-6
d_gene: -
abundance: -
CDR3nt: TGTGCCAGCAGTTCCACGGACGTGACCTATGGCTACACCTTC
CDR3aa: CASSSTDVTYGYTF

j_gene: TRBJ2-6
v_gene: TRBV19
d_gene: TRBD2
abundance: -
CDR3nt: TGTGCCAGCGGCGGGGGACCCTCTGGGGCCAACGTCCTGACTTTC
CDR3aa: CASGGGPSGANVLTF

j_gene: TRBJ2-1
v_gene: TRBV9
d_gene: TRBD2
abundance: -
CDR3nt: TGTGCCAGCAGCACAGCTTTTAGTAGCGGGAGGTGGCGAAATGAGCAGTTCTTC
CDR3aa: CASSTAFSSGRWRNEQFF

j_gene: TRBJ1-2
v_gene: TRBV27
d_gene: TRBD1
abundance: -
CDR3nt: TGTGCCAGCAGTTCTTTCACGAGGGGGCACGGCTACACCTTC
CDR3aa: CASSSFTRGHGYTF

j_gene: TRBJ1-4
v_gene: TRBV7-2
d_gene: TRBD1
abundance: -
CDR3nt: TGTGCCAGCAGCTTGGGGACAGTGAATGAAAAACTGTTTTTT
CDR3aa: CASSLGTVNEKLFF

j_gene: TRBJ2-1
v_gene: TRBV15
d_gene: -
abundance: -
CDR3nt: TGTGCCACCAGCAGAGCTGCGTTTGGGGGGGCCACCTACAATGAGCAGTTCTTC
CDR3aa: CATSRAAFGGATYNEQFF

j_gene: TRBJ2-1
v_gene: TRBV14
d_gene: TRBD2
abundance: few
CDR3nt: TGTGCCAGCAGCCCGCGTCTTAGCGGGGGGAAGGAGCAGTTCTTC
CDR3aa: CASSPRLSGGKEQFF

j_gene: TRBJ2-4
v_gene: TRBV6-1
d_gene: TRBD2
abundance: -
CDR3nt: TGTGCCAGCAGTGAGGGCGGGGGAAACATTCAGTACTTC
CDR3aa: CASSEGGGNIQYF

j_gene: TRBJ2-5
v_gene: TRBV2
d_gene: TRBD1
abundance: -
CDR3nt: TGTGCCAGCAAAGCGGGACAGGGCCAAGAGACCCAGTACTTC
CDR3aa: CASKAGQGQETQYF

j_gene: TRBJ1-6
v_gene: TRBV30
d_gene: -
abundance: -
CDR3nt: TGTGCCTGGAGTAGTGGGTACGGCTCACCCCTCCACTTT
CDR3aa: CAWSSGYGSPLHF

j_gene: TRBJ1-2
v_gene: TRBV28
d_gene: -
abundance: -
CDR3nt: TGTGCCAGCAGTTTCTTGACGGATGGCTACACCTTC
CDR3aa: CASSFLTDGYTF

j_gene: TRBJ2-2
v_gene: TRBV9
d_gene: -
abundance: -
CDR3nt: TGTGCCAGCAGCGTAAAGGTGGCCGGGGAGCTGTTTTTT
CDR3aa: CASSVKVAGELFF

j_gene: TRBJ1-1
v_gene: TRBV30
d_gene: TRBD1
abundance: -
CDR3nt: TGTGCCTGGAGGCGGGACAGGAAAACTGAAGCTTTCTTT
CDR3aa: CAWRRDRKTEAFF

j_gene: TRBJ2-7
v_gene: TRBV2
d_gene: -
abundance: -
CDR3nt: TGTGCCAGCAGTCGGACAGACTACGAGCAGTACTTC
CDR3aa: CASSRTDYEQYF

j_gene: TRBJ1-5
v_gene: TRBV6-1
d_gene: TRBD1
abundance: few
CDR3nt: TGTGCCAGCAGTGAACTCTTGGGACAGGGTAATCAGCCCCAGCATTTT
CDR3aa: CASSELLGQGNQPQHF

j_gene: TRBJ1-5
v_gene: TRBV5-6
d_gene: -
abundance: -
CDR3nt: TGTGCCAGCAGCTTAAGGGACCAGCCCCAGCATTTT
CDR3aa: CASSLRDQPQHF

j_gene: TRBJ2-1
v_gene: TRBV4-1
d_gene: -
abundance: -
CDR3nt: TGCGCCAGCAGCCACGACTCCAGGTTTCGGCGGGGAGCAGCCTACAATGAGCAGTTCTTC
CDR3aa: CASSHDSRFRRGAAYNEQFF